These T cell receptor beta chains were read from a single sample in a study of blood T cell repertoires in COVID-19. Profiling relied on immunoSEQ multiplex PCR, and the TCRdb table lists in-frame clones only, not all of them. The sample lists approximately 260,000 clones; 80% to 90% were seen once. Sequencing input: PBMCs or T cells enriched from blood (not recorded which). These receptors all stem from a woman between 45 and 60 years old who had been exposed to COVID-19. Both conserved end residues are part of each CDR3. D genes are given only for firm matches. The listing skips clone size in some rows; elsewhere it reads once, few, many or a size class.

abundance: .; j_gene: TRBJ2-2; d_gene: .; v_gene: TRBV5-1; CDR3aa: CASSSQGGDTGELFF; CDR3nt: TGCGCCAGCAGCTCTCAGGGTGGGGACACCGGGGAGCTGTTTTTT
abundance: .; j_gene: TRBJ1-4; d_gene: TRBD1; v_gene: TRBV15; CDR3aa: CATSADRTREKLFF; CDR3nt: TGTGCCACCAGCGCGGACAGGACGAGAGAAAAACTGTTTTTT
abundance: .; j_gene: TRBJ1-1; d_gene: .; v_gene: TRBV5-1; CDR3aa: CASSSAGSGVTEAFF; CDR3nt: TGCGCCAGCAGCTCGGCAGGATCGGGGGTAACTGAAGCTTTCTTT
abundance: once; j_gene: TRBJ2-6; d_gene: TRBD2; v_gene: TRBV30; CDR3aa: CARGESSGANVLTF; CDR3nt: TGTGCCCGGGGGGAAAGCTCTGGGGCCAACGTCCTGACTTTC
abundance: .; j_gene: TRBJ2-3; d_gene: TRBD2; v_gene: TRBV3-1/TRBV3-2; CDR3aa: CASSQGGLPTDTQYF; CDR3nt: TGTGCCAGCAGCCAGGGGGGACTACCCACAGATACGCAGTATTTT
abundance: .; j_gene: TRBJ2-3; d_gene: .; v_gene: TRBV2; CDR3aa: CAGTEGVTDTQYF; CDR3nt: TGTGCCGGTACTGAGGGGGTTACAGATACGCAGTATTTT
abundance: .; j_gene: TRBJ2-2; d_gene: TRBD2; v_gene: TRBV5-1; CDR3aa: CASSPGGTSGAGELFF; CDR3nt: TGCGCCAGCAGCCCCGGAGGGACTAGCGGGGCCGGGGAGCTGTTTTTT
abundance: .; j_gene: TRBJ2-7; d_gene: TRBD1; v_gene: TRBV2; CDR3aa: CASSPRQGQYF; CDR3nt: TGTGCCAGCAGTCCCCGACAGGGGCAGTACTTC
abundance: .; j_gene: TRBJ1-2; d_gene: .; v_gene: TRBV2; CDR3aa: CASMQGRDYGYTF; CDR3nt: TGTGCCAGCATGCAGGGAAGGGACTATGGCTACACCTTC
abundance: .; j_gene: TRBJ1-1; d_gene: .; v_gene: TRBV15; CDR3aa: CATGQLNTEAFF; CDR3nt: TGTGCCACCGGGCAGCTGAACACTGAAGCTTTCTTT
abundance: once; j_gene: TRBJ2-7; d_gene: .; v_gene: TRBV7-2; CDR3aa: CASSLLPGLYEPYF; CDR3nt: TGTGCCAGCAGCTTATTACCAGGCCTCTACGAGCCGTACTTC
abundance: .; j_gene: TRBJ1-5; d_gene: .; v_gene: TRBV5-6; CDR3aa: CASSLFLGNQPQHF; CDR3nt: TGTGCCAGCAGCTTGTTTCTCGGGAATCAGCCCCAGCATTTT
abundance: .; j_gene: TRBJ2-6; d_gene: .; v_gene: TRBV7-9; CDR3aa: CASSLAPGSGANVLTF; CDR3nt: TGTGCCAGCAGCTTAGCGCCGGGCTCTGGGGCCAACGTCCTGACTTTC
abundance: .; j_gene: TRBJ2-7; d_gene: TRBD1; v_gene: TRBV3-1/TRBV3-2; CDR3aa: CASSFRQGEQYF; CDR3nt: TGTGCCAGCAGCTTTCGACAGGGCGAGCAGTACTTC
abundance: .; j_gene: TRBJ2-1; d_gene: TRBD2; v_gene: TRBV28; CDR3aa: CASSLSSGGVGNEQFF; CDR3nt: TGTGCCAGCAGTTTATCTAGCGGGGGGGTCGGCAATGAGCAGTTCTTC
abundance: .; j_gene: TRBJ2-1; d_gene: TRBD2; v_gene: TRBV10-3; CDR3aa: CAISESTGTSGGNEQFF; CDR3nt: TGTGCCATCAGTGAGTCAACCGGGACTAGCGGTGGCAATGAGCAGTTCTTC
abundance: .; j_gene: TRBJ2-1; d_gene: TRBD2; v_gene: TRBV28; CDR3aa: CASSLRPTSGGEIEQFF; CDR3nt: TGTGCCAGCAGTTTAAGGCCCACTAGCGGGGGGGAGATTGAGCAGTTCTTC
abundance: few; j_gene: TRBJ1-2; d_gene: .; v_gene: TRBV7-9; CDR3aa: CASSFNSIYTF; CDR3nt: TGTGCCAGCAGCTTTAACAGTATCTACACCTTC
abundance: .; j_gene: TRBJ1-4; d_gene: TRBD1; v_gene: TRBV27; CDR3aa: CASSYRGLGNEKLFF; CDR3nt: TGTGCCAGCAGTTACAGGGGGCTGGGTAATGAAAAACTGTTTTTT
abundance: once; j_gene: TRBJ2-7; d_gene: .; v_gene: TRBV6-5; CDR3aa: CASSLGHNYEQYF; CDR3nt: TGTGCCAGCAGTTTGGGGCACAACTACGAGCAGTACTTC
abundance: .; j_gene: TRBJ2-7; d_gene: .; v_gene: TRBV10-3; CDR3aa: CAISESTGNYEQYF; CDR3nt: TGTGCCATCAGTGAGTCGACAGGAAACTACGAGCAGTACTTC
abundance: .; j_gene: TRBJ1-6; d_gene: .; v_gene: TRBV25-1; CDR3aa: CASSDGGADNSPLHF; CDR3nt: TGTGCCAGCAGTGATGGAGGGGCTGACAATTCACCCCTCCACTTT
abundance: few; j_gene: TRBJ1-2; d_gene: .; v_gene: TRBV12-3/TRBV12-4; CDR3aa: CASSPDIRNGYTF; CDR3nt: TGTGCCAGCAGTCCGGACATTAGGAATGGCTACACCTTC
abundance: .; j_gene: TRBJ1-6; d_gene: .; v_gene: TRBV6-5; CDR3aa: CASSSNTGNNSPLHF; CDR3nt: TGTGCCAGCAGTTCTAACACAGGAAATAATTCACCCCTCCACTTT
abundance: few; j_gene: TRBJ2-3; d_gene: TRBD2; v_gene: TRBV7-2; CDR3aa: CASSLATSGGLNTQYF; CDR3nt: TGTGCCAGCAGCTTAGCGACTAGCGGGGGGTTAAATACGCAGTATTTT
abundance: .; j_gene: TRBJ2-5; d_gene: .; v_gene: TRBV3-1/TRBV3-2; CDR3aa: CASSHRAGLQETQYF; CDR3nt: TGTGCCAGCAGCCACCGCGCGGGGCTCCAAGAGACCCAGTACTTC